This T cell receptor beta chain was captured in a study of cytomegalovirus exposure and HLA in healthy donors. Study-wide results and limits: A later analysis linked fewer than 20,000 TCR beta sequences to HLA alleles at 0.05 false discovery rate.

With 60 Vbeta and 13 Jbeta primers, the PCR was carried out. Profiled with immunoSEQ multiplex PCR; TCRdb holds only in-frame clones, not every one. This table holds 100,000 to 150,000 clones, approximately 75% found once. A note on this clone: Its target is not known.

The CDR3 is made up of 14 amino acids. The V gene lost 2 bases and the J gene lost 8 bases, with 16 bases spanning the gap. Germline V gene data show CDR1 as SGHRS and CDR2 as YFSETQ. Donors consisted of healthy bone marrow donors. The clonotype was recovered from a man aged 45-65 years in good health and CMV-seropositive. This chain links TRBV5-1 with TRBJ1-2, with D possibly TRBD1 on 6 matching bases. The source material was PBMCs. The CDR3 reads CASSFTGSKGGYTF. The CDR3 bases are TGCGCCAGCAGCTTTACAGGGTCCAAAGGCGGCTACACCTTC.